Listed below are T cell receptor beta chains from one sample, sequenced in a study of cytomegalovirus exposure and HLA in healthy donors. Data came from immunoSEQ multiplex PCR; TCRdb stores just in-frame clones and leaves some out. The table has 150,000 to 200,000 clones, around 80% seen once. Sequences were obtained from PBMCs. The receptors were sampled from a woman aged 45-65 years in good health and CMV-seronegative. CDR3s include the opening cysteine and the closing phenylalanine or tryptophan. Each record gives: J gene, V gene, clone size, D gene, CDR3 DNA, CDR3 protein. The D gene is left open where the match is weak. Clone size, where shown, is once, few, many, or a class for clones that have expanded.

>TRBJ2-3|TRBV27|once|-
TGTGCCAGCAATCTCGCGGGACCCCCACACACAGATACGCAGTATTTT
CASNLAGPPHTDTQYF
>TRBJ2-1|TRBV28|-|TRBD2
TGTGCCAGCAGTTTACCACTAGCGGGAGTGGCTGAGCAGTTCTTC
CASSLPLAGVAEQFF
>TRBJ1-2|TRBV4-2|-|-
TGTGCCAGCAGCCAAGATAGATCTTATGGCTACACCTTC
CASSQDRSYGYTF
>TRBJ2-7|TRBV7-6|-|TRBD1
TGTGCCAGCAGCTTATTTTTCGGACAGGTCTACGAGCAGTACTTC
CASSLFFGQVYEQYF
>TRBJ2-1|TRBV7-2|few|-
TGTGCCAGCAGCTTGAGACAACACTCCTACAATGAGCAGTTCTTC
CASSLRQHSYNEQFF
>TRBJ2-1|TRBV5-1|-|-
TGCGCCAGCAGCCCTCCACAGACTAACTCCTACAATGAGCAGTTCTTC
CASSPPQTNSYNEQFF
>TRBJ2-7|TRBV28|-|-
TGTGCCAGCTCGACGGGAGCCTACGAGCAGTACTTC
CASSTGAYEQYF
>TRBJ2-6|TRBV7-3|-|TRBD1
TGTGCCAGCAGCTTAACGGGGACAGGGGCTCTAAGGGCCAACGTCCTGACTTTC
CASSLTGTGALRANVLTF
>TRBJ2-3|TRBV9|-|TRBD2
TGTGCCAGCAGCGTATCGGGTAGCGGGAGGAGAGATACGCAGTATTTT
CASSVSGSGRRDTQYF
>TRBJ2-3|TRBV2|-|-
TGTGCCAGCAGTGCGGGAATCGGGGGCACAGATACGCAGTATTTT
CASSAGIGGTDTQYF
>TRBJ2-7|TRBV27|-|TRBD1
TGTGCCAGCAGTTTATCCGGGACAGGGTTCGCCTACGAGCAGTACTTC
CASSLSGTGFAYEQYF
>TRBJ1-2|TRBV2|-|-
TGTGCCAGCAGAGGGGATTCGCTCTTCTATGGCTACACCTTC
CASRGDSLFYGYTF
>TRBJ1-1|TRBV5-8|-|TRBD1
TGTGCCAGCAGCTTGGGGGTCGACAGGGTGGGTACTGAAGCTTTCTTT
CASSLGVDRVGTEAFF
>TRBJ2-1|TRBV7-9|-|-
TGTGCCAGCAGCTTAGTTATACGCGATGAGCAGTTCTTC
CASSLVIRDEQFF
>TRBJ1-3|TRBV10-3|-|-
TGTGCCATCAGACCTCAGGGGCCCTCTGGAAACACCATATATTTT
CAIRPQGPSGNTIYF
>TRBJ2-7|TRBV2|-|-
TGTGCCGGTGCGGTAGGCTACGAGCAGTACTTC
CAGAVGYEQYF
>TRBJ2-3|TRBV28|-|TRBD1
TGTGCCAGCAGTTTCCCTACACAGGGGCGAGATACGCAGTATTTT
CASSFPTQGRDTQYF
>TRBJ2-5|TRBV28|-|-
TGTGCCAGCAGTACCAAACAGGGAAAGGAGACCCAGTACTTC
CASSTKQGKETQYF
>TRBJ1-2|TRBV28|-|-
TGTGCCAGCAGCCCGCGGGGGGACAACTATGGCTACACCTTC
CASSPRGDNYGYTF
>TRBJ1-2|TRBV9|-|-
TGTGCCAGCAGCTCCCCGGGGGAAGGCTATGGCTACACCTTC
CASSSPGEGYGYTF
>TRBJ2-5|TRBV7-2|-|TRBD1
TGTGCCAGCAGCTCGGGACAGGGAGAGACCCAGTACTTC
CASSSGQGETQYF
>TRBJ2-1|TRBV7-9|-|TRBD2
TGTGCCAGCAGCGGAAGCGCGGGGGTCTACAATGAGCAGTTCTTC
CASSGSAGVYNEQFF
>TRBJ1-1|TRBV6-6|-|-
TGTGCCAGCAGTGCCTACAAAACGGGGGGTGAAGCTTTCTTT
CASSAYKTGGEAFF
>TRBJ1-1|TRBV30|-|TRBD1
TGTGCCTGGACCCGGGACAGGAACACTGAAGCTTTCTTT
CAWTRDRNTEAFF
>TRBJ1-4|TRBV18|-|-
TGTGCCAGCTCACCACGGGAGAATGAAAAACTGTTTTTT
CASSPRENEKLFF
>TRBJ1-1|TRBV7-2|-|TRBD1
TGTGCCAGCAGCTCCGGGACAGGGACGAACACTGAAGCTTTCTTT
CASSSGTGTNTEAFF
>TRBJ1-6|TRBV7-2|-|-
TGTGCCAGCAGCTTAGCCGTAAATAATTCACCCCTCCACTTT
CASSLAVNNSPLHF
>TRBJ2-1|TRBV10-2|-|TRBD2
TGCGCCAGCAGTGAAGTTAGCGGGAGAGGTACGGGGTCCTACAATGAGCAGTTCTTC
CASSEVSGRGTGSYNEQFF
>TRBJ2-3|TRBV4-2|-|-
TGTGCCAGCAGCAAGGAGCTCACAGATACGCAGTATTTT
CASSKELTDTQYF
>TRBJ2-4|TRBV4-3|-|TRBD1
TGCGCCAGCAGCCAAGAGACAGGGGGGGGCAAAAACATTCAGTACTTC
CASSQETGGGKNIQYF
>TRBJ1-2|TRBV10-1|once|-
TGCGCCAGCAGTGAGTCCGTATCTGGCGGCTACACCTTC
CASSESVSGGYTF
>TRBJ1-1|TRBV19|-|-
TGTGCCAGCCGGGGAAGGCCGAACACTGAAGCTTTCTTT
CASRGRPNTEAFF
>TRBJ2-1|TRBV7-2|-|TRBD2
TGTGCCAGCAGCTTGGTAGCGGGAGCGGGTTCCTACAATGAGCAGTTCTTC
CASSLVAGAGSYNEQFF
>TRBJ2-5|TRBV18|-|TRBD2
TGTGCCAGCTCGTACGGGACTAGGGAACAGGAGACCCAGTACTTC
CASSYGTREQETQYF
>TRBJ1-6|TRBV28|-|-
TGTGCCAGCAGTTTCTACCGAAATTCACCCCTCCACTTT
CASSFYRNSPLHF
>TRBJ1-2|TRBV6-4|-|-
TGTGCCAGCAGTGACGGCAGGGGCTACACCTTC
CASSDGRGYTF
>TRBJ1-5|TRBV28|-|TRBD1
TGTGCCAGCAGACGTGGACAGGGGATCAATCAGCCCCAGCATTTT
CASRRGQGINQPQHF
>TRBJ1-4|TRBV5-4|few|TRBD1
TGTGCCAGCAGCAGGGGACAGGGGAGAGAAAAACTGTTTTTT
CASSRGQGREKLFF
>TRBJ2-7|TRBV19|-|-
TGTGCCAGTAGTACCTACGGGGGACAGAGTATCTACGAGCAGTACTTC
CASSTYGGQSIYEQYF
>TRBJ2-3|TRBV18|-|-
TGTGCCAGCTCACCCACTAGCAACGCGGATACGCAGTATTTT
CASSPTSNADTQYF
>TRBJ1-1|TRBV28|-|-
TGTGCCAGCAGTCCACAGGCGATGAACACTGAAGCTTTCTTT
CASSPQAMNTEAFF
>TRBJ2-3|TRBV4-3|-|TRBD2
TGCGCCAGCAGCCAACAGACTAGCGGGGGGTTTGGAGATACGCAGTATTTT
CASSQQTSGGFGDTQYF
>TRBJ1-4|TRBV4-3|few|TRBD1
TGCGCCAGCAGCTTTCGGACAGGGGATGAAAAACTGTTTTTT
CASSFRTGDEKLFF
>TRBJ1-5|TRBV4-3|once|-
TGCGCCAGCAGCCAAGGTACGACAGGTGGACGCCAGCCCCAGCATTTT
CASSQGTTGGRQPQHF
>TRBJ1-3|TRBV29-1|-|TRBD1
TGCAGCGTTGAGGTGCAGGGGGCCTCTGGAAACACCATATATTTT
CSVEVQGASGNTIYF
>TRBJ2-4|TRBV30|-|TRBD1
TGTGCCTGGAGTGTTGGGACAGGCAACATTCAGTACTTC
CAWSVGTGNIQYF
>TRBJ2-1|TRBV6-5|-|-
TGTGCCAGCAGTTACCCCCCGGGAGAGGTGCAGTTCTTC
CASSYPPGEVQFF
>TRBJ1-5|TRBV28|-|TRBD1
TGTGCCAGCAGTTTAATGACAGGGGCCCAGCCCCAGCATTTT
CASSLMTGAQPQHF
>TRBJ1-2|TRBV5-1|-|TRBD1
TGCGCCAGTTCACCGGGACAGGGGGCGAGGGGCTACACCTTC
CASSPGQGARGYTF